This TCR beta chain originates from a study of response to subunit inactivated influenza vaccine. V lost 0 bases to trimming and J lost 5 bases; unmatched junction nucleotides: 4. The CDR3 sequence is 14 residues long. Germline values: CDR1 SGHRS, CDR2 YFSETQ. Via MiXCR, TCRdb re-called the RT-PCR reads, giving one row per CDR3 protein. The table includes 500,000 to 550,000 distinct CDR3 sequences, under 30% detected once. The same specimen was also included in a second study, on T cells expressing NK-cell markers. That source notes: As the method of synthesis, 5'RACE template switching with UMIs yielded TCR beta cDNA. Among the eight sequenced donors, seven tested HCMV-seropositive and one tested seronegative.

This clonotype was obtained from a man aged 50 to 59 who received an inactivated influenza vaccine. The sample consisted of CD4+ T cells sorted from PBMCs, taken approximately 12 days after vaccination. The gene calls are TRBV5-1 and TRBJ1-1, with 7 bases identical to TRBD1. CDR3: CASSLETGLTEAFF. Here the CDR3 DNA reads TGCGCCAGCAGCTTGGAGACAGGGTTGACTGAAGCTTTCTTT.